The present T cell receptor (beta chain) was sequenced within a study of blood T cell repertoires in COVID-19. Study details: T cells, B-cell-depleted T cells, or PBMCs supplied cDNA or gDNA.

With 0 bases removed from V and 8 bases from J, the gap between germline ends came to 10 bases. Germline assignment: CDR1 LGHDT and CDR2 YNNKEL (reference sequence). This CDR3 has 13 amino acids. Original methodology: Quantification of nucleated cells was approximated via reference gene primer amplification. Generated by immunoSEQ multiplex PCR, the TCRdb table keeps only in-frame clones and is missing some. V and J calls and clone size are copied from that table; D and trimming were computed from the DNA. The sample contains 100,000 or so clones, 80% to 95% of which appear only once. The source is a man between 45 and 60 years old with active COVID-19. The specimen was peripheral blood. The gene calls are TRBV3-1 (or the pseudogene TRBV3-2) and TRBJ1-2, with D hard to call. The CDR3 DNA is TGTGCCAGCAGCCAAGATCCGAGGAGAGGCTACACCTTC. Amino acids: CASSQDPRRGYTF.